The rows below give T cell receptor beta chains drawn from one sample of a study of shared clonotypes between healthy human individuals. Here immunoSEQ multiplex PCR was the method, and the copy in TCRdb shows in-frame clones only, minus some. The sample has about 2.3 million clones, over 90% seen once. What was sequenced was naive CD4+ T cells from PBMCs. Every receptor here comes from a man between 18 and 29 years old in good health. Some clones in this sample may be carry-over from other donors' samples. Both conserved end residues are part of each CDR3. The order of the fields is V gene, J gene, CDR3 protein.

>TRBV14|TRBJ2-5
CASSRRTGRNTYQETQYF
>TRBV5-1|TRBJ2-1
CASSQGAGTYNEQFF
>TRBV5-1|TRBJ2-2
CASSFFLAHADTGELFF
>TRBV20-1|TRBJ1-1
CSATRPLGAFF
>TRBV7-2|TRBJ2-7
CASSSRAGVSHEQYF
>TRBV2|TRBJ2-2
CASSVPTGELFF
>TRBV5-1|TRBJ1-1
CASSLGENTEAFF
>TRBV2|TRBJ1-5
CASSVGLNQPQHF
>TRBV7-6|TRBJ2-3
CASSSGTYRTDTQYF
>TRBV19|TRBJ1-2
CASIGDTHYGYTF
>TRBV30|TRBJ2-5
CAWTTGGQTQYF
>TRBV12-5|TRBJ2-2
CASGTRLGELFF
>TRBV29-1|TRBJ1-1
CSVRGRGGTEAFF
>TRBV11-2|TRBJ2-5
CASRSPGLGEETQYF
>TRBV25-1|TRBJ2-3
CASSDSGRPSVNTQYF
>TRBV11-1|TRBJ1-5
CASSLTGGDQPQHF
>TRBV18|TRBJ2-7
CASSPTDRDYEQYF
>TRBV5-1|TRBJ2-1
CASSILAGAKNEQFF
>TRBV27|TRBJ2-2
CASSSGRATGELFF
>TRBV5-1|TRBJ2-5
CASSAGTKTQETQYF
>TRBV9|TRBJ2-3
CASTAGGTTDTQYF
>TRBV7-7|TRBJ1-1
CASSLASSTEAFF
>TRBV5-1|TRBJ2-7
CASSGIKTGPLGSSEQYF
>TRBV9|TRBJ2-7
CASSPPSDYEQYF
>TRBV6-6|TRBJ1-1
CASSYGVGGMNTEAFF
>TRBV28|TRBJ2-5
CASSSRRGSFRETQYF
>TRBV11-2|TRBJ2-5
CASRQNGGETQYF
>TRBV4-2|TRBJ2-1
CASSLPGTGGPEQFF
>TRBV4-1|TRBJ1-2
CASRDRGSYTF
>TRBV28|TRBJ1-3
CASSLSEGGLRNTIYF
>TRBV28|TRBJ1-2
CASRDSQNYGYTF
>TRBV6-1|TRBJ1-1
CASGGNTEAFF
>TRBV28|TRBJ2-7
CASSSASLGGQYF
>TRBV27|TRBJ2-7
CASSLSSGRTYEQYF
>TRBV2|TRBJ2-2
CASSSQGSRNTGELFF
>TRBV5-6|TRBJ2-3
CASSLSSGRLDTQYF
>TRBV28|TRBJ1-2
CASRQLYGYTF
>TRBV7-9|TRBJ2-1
CASSFINPGEQFF
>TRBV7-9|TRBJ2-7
CASSPRDRSYEQYF
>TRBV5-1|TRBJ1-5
CASSPFPGQGQPQHF
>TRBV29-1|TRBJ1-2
CSVEGTTGRGNYGYTF
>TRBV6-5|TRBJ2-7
CASKESASGTYEQYF
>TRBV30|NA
CAWSTSYEQYF
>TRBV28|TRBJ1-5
CASSGDPDRGNQPQHF
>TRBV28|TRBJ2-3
CASSTAGGGETDTQYF
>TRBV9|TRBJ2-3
CASSYLAGTSTDTQYF